This T cell receptor beta chain emerged from a study of blood T cell repertoires in COVID-19. For the study at large: Sites across the United States, Italy and Spain contributed samples from acute and convalescent COVID-19. From T cells, B-cell-depleted T cells, or PBMCs came the material, which was cDNA or gDNA.

The CDR3 consists of 14 residues. Germline CDR1 is MNHEY and CDR2 is SMNVEV (reference sequence). Deletions cut 7 bases from V and 0 bases from J, with 12 bases between. Methods used by the authors: Amplification from reference gene primers served as the basis for estimated nucleated cell counts. Data came from immunoSEQ multiplex PCR; TCRdb stores just in-frame clones and leaves some out. That table supplies the V and J calls and clone size; D and trimming were determined from the DNA. There are about 190,000 clones in the sample; roughly 89% occur only once, and around 0.63% lies in the top ten. The rearrangement links TRBV27 to TRBJ1-2, with unresolved D. This clonotype was obtained from a man aged 50-59 years with acute or convalescent COVID-19. Specimen: peripheral blood. DNA of the CDR3: TGTGCCAGCAAACGTCCCGGGTCTAACTATGGCTACACCTTC. Translation: CASKRPGSNYGYTF.